The entry that follows covers one T cell receptor beta chain sequence. Only a few counts were recorded for this clonotype. Which antigen it targets is not known. No much larger clonotype is one base removed from it; base qualities were not supplied. Based on the germline V gene, the CDR1 and CDR2 sequences are MNHEY and SVGEGT. After removal of 5 bases from V and 7 bases from J, the junction retains 9 bases not matched to a gene. Inclusive of the bounding cysteine and phenylalanine, the CDR3 is 14 residues long. Left in the record is the CDR3 DNA by itself, 42 bases read in frame from the first base. This specimen comes from a study of T-cell reconstitution after alpha-beta-depleted transplantation in children (dated by TCRdb to the mid-2010s). For the study in its entirety: The study quantitatively tracked T-cell immune reconstitution after TCRalphabeta/CD19-depleted allogeneic hematopoietic cell transplantation in children using TCR repertoire profiling.

Libraries came from PCR. Data came from an Illumina HiSeq 2500. TCR libraries were prepared with molecular barcoding, using unique molecular identifiers to normalize TCRbeta repertoire quantification. TCRdb trimmed the raw reads at Q25, called clones with MiXCR and kept productive beta chains. Identical CDR3 proteins give one entry, which carries the most common genes and DNA. The sample table shows 300,000 to 400,000 distinct CDR3 sequences, and over 20% are seen once. The leading ten clones occupy around 9.9% of the sample. The intended sense of this specimen's treatment or condition label: allogeneic hematopoietic cell transplantation with graft depleted of TCRalphabeta T cells and CD19 B cells. Transplant recipients were children who received TCRalphabeta/CD19-depleted allogeneic hematopoietic cell grafts. On the study overall, not on this receptor specifically: The frequencies of hyperexpanded clones fell over the following months, and after one year, T-cell counts and TCRbeta diversity were mostly attributed to newly produced T cells. In some patients, the high TCRbeta diversity seen at day 60 was put down to recipient T cells and intrathymic progenitors that had survived conditioning. The apparently early alphabetaT-cell count recovery about two months after transplant was reportedly dependent on only several hundred rapidly expanded clones derived from non-depleted graft cells.

This sequence uses TRBV6-2 or TRBV6-3 and TRBJ2-7, with TRBD2 identical over 9 junction bases. This material consisted of PBMCs, mostly from graft donor cells, taken 180 days after TCRalphabeta/CD19-depleted stem cell transplant. This TCR came from a male patient younger than 18 who had a stem cell transplant for acute lymphoblastic leukemia, so the T cells may come from the graft donor. The CDR3 has the sequence CASSRLAGMKEQYF. The bases read TGTGCCAGCAGTAGGCTAGCGGGAATGAAAGAGCAGTACTTC.